The clone carrying this TCR beta chain was observed a handful of times. The source of the sample is a study of T-cell reconstitution after alpha-beta-depleted transplantation in children. The germline CDR1 and CDR2 sequences are ENHRY and SYGVKD. This CDR3 region has 16 residues. J gave up 4 bases and V 6 bases, and 9 bases lay outside the gene matches. The authors prepared the TCRbeta library with unique molecular identifiers. From the PCR reads, TCRdb called clonotypes with MiXCR, one entry per CDR3 protein. The table shows almost 600,000 distinct CDR3 sequences, with about a quarter occurring only once.

The specimen was PBMCs, collected before TCRalphabeta/CD19-depleted stem cell transplant. This sequence was found in a boy younger than two with Wiskott-Aldrich syndrome, due to receive a stem cell transplant. This chain uses TRBV10-3 with TRBJ2-1, with TRBD2 identical over 10 bases. The CDR3 bases are TGTGCCATCAGCACGATTTGGACTAGCGGATACAATGAGCAGTTCTTC. Translation: CAISTIWTSGYNEQFF.